This T cell receptor beta chain was identified in a study of T cells in Graves' hyperthyroidism and ophthalmopathy. Overall study: It was at initial diagnosis, before any treatment, that peripheral blood was collected. Study outcomes and limitations: Prediction of ophthalmopathy progression came a median approximately 6.6 months pre-onset. Most thyroid clonotypes expanded above 0.001 were also detected in blood.

Concerning this clonotype: Its antigen is undetermined.

V was cut by 7 bases and J by 0 bases, with 19 bases left in between. From germline, CDR1 is LNHDA and CDR2 SQIVND (reference sequence). The CDR3 runs 17 residues. Amplified TCR beta CDR3 regions derived from RNA transcripts. The primer set for the first-round RT-PCR of the TCR CDR3 was HTBI. TCRdb recomputed calls from the multiplex PCR reads with MiXCR, one row per CDR3 protein. Of 500,000 to 650,000 distinct CDR3 sequences in the sample, just under 20% were seen once. The receptor comes from a man between 40 and 49 years old with Graves' ophthalmopathy. This chain links TRBV19 with TRBJ2-4; no firm D call. The sequencing sample was made of blood. CDR3 sequence: CASTTSYGPLAKNIQYF. The CDR3 nucleotides are TGTGCCAGTACCACATCCTATGGGCCTCTAGCCAAAAACATTCAGTACTTC.